These T cell receptor beta chains were read from a single sample in a study of blood T cell repertoires in COVID-19. The assay was immunoSEQ multiplex PCR, and TCRdb's table has in-frame clones only and misses some. This repertoire shows 130,000 or so clones, around 85% found once; its top ten account for around 4.1%. The sample comprised peripheral blood. The receptors were sampled from a human donor in a cohort sampled during active COVID-19. Each CDR3 is given with its conserved first and last residue. The D gene is left open where the match is weak. Clone size is shown for a subset of rows, as once, few, many or a class of expanded clone.

DNA | CDR3 | J | size | V | D
TGTGCCAGCAGCCCAGCAGCGGGGAACTTGGGTGCAGCGACGCAGTATTTT | CASSPAAGNLGAATQYF | TRBJ2-3 | NA | TRBV7-2 | TRBD2
TGTGCGGGAAGGGGTCCGACCGGGGAGCTGTTTTTT | CAGRGPTGELFF | TRBJ2-2 | NA | TRBV6-5 | NA
TGTGCCAGCAGCCAAGCCGGACAGGGCTACGAGCAGTACTTC | CASSQAGQGYEQYF | TRBJ2-7 | NA | TRBV3-1/TRBV3-2 | TRBD1
TGTGCCAGCAGCTTTTCCGGGACAGGGAGAGGGAATCAGCCCCAGCATTTT | CASSFSGTGRGNQPQHF | TRBJ1-5 | NA | TRBV7-9 | TRBD1
TGTGCCAGCAGCCCCGGGGGGGGGCGGGGACAAGAGACCCAGTACTTC | CASSPGGGRGQETQYF | TRBJ2-5 | NA | TRBV6-2/TRBV6-3 | TRBD2
TGTGCCAGTAGCCTCCTCCAGGGGAATGAGCAGTTCTTC | CASSLLQGNEQFF | TRBJ2-1 | NA | TRBV19 | NA
TGTGCCAGCAGCATTCAGGGACAGATCTTGTGGGGCTACACCTTC | CASSIQGQILWGYTF | TRBJ1-2 | NA | TRBV5-6 | TRBD1
TGTGCCAGCAGTTTAGGGCAATCAGATACGCAGTATTTT | CASSLGQSDTQYF | TRBJ2-3 | NA | TRBV12-3/TRBV12-4 | NA
TGTGCCAGCAGCGTGGACAGCTCTGGAAACACCATATATTTT | CASSVDSSGNTIYF | TRBJ1-3 | NA | TRBV7-9 | NA
TGTGCCAGCAGTTTACTCGTTAACAATGAGCAGTTCTTC | CASSLLVNNEQFF | TRBJ2-1 | NA | TRBV27 | NA
TGCAGTGCTAGTCCAGGGGGGACGACTGAAGCTTTCTTT | CSASPGGTTEAFF | TRBJ1-1 | NA | TRBV20-1 | TRBD1
TGTGCCAGCAGAAGGACGGGACAGGGGTACAATGAGCAGTTCTTC | CASRRTGQGYNEQFF | TRBJ2-1 | NA | TRBV11-3 | TRBD1
TGTGCCAGCAGTCCGCGGGGGACCTCCTACAATGAGCAGTTCTTC | CASSPRGTSYNEQFF | TRBJ2-1 | NA | TRBV6-2/TRBV6-3 | TRBD2
TGTGCCAGCAGCGGGGGGGGGTTTAACTATGGCTACACCTTC | CASSGGGFNYGYTF | TRBJ1-2 | NA | TRBV7-2 | NA
TGTGCCAGCAGCATACTCAGGGGGCAGGATGAAAAACTGTTTTTT | CASSILRGQDEKLFF | TRBJ1-4 | once | TRBV7-9 | TRBD1
TGTGCCAGCAGTTACTCGGGGACAGGGATTGAAAAACTGTTTTTT | CASSYSGTGIEKLFF | TRBJ1-4 | NA | TRBV6-5 | TRBD1
TGTGCCGGGGGGAGGGAGGATACGCAGTATTTT | CAGGREDTQYF | TRBJ2-3 | NA | TRBV6-6 | TRBD2
TGTGCCAGCAGCGTAGAGGGGGTCAATCAGCCCCAGCATTTT | CASSVEGVNQPQHF | TRBJ1-5 | NA | TRBV9 | NA
TGTGCCAGCAGTTCGGGACAGCCCTTGGGTCAGCCCCAGCATTTT | CASSSGQPLGQPQHF | TRBJ1-5 | NA | TRBV6-5 | TRBD1
TGTGCCAGCAGCCAAGAGCCCCTTCGCGGGAGGGCTGAAGCTTTCTTT | CASSQEPLRGRAEAFF | TRBJ1-1 | NA | TRBV3-1/TRBV3-2 | NA
TGTGCCAGCAGCTCTCTATGGAAATCCCGACAGCAAGAGACCCAGTACTTC | CASSSLWKSRQQETQYF | TRBJ2-5 | NA | TRBV5-4 | NA
TGTGCCAGCAGCTTAGGCAGGGCTAGCGGGGTCTGGAGAGAGACCCAGTACTTC | CASSLGRASGVWRETQYF | TRBJ2-5 | NA | TRBV7-2 | TRBD2
TGTGCCAGCAGCCACAGGGATCGGGAGGGATTTAATACCTACAATGAGCAGTTCTTC | CASSHRDREGFNTYNEQFF | TRBJ2-1 | once | TRBV6-2/TRBV6-3 | TRBD2
TGCGCCAGCAGCATTAGCTGGCGGGAGACCCAGTACTTC | CASSISWRETQYF | TRBJ2-5 | NA | TRBV4-3 | NA
TGTGCCAGCACCCCTGTCAACTATGGCTACACCTTC | CASTPVNYGYTF | TRBJ1-2 | NA | TRBV12-3/TRBV12-4 | NA
TGTGCCAGCAGTTCCTTTACAGGGGTTAATTCACCCCTCCACTTT | CASSSFTGVNSPLHF | TRBJ1-6 | once | TRBV6-5 | TRBD1
TGCAGTGCTATTACCAGGGAGACCCAGTACTTC | CSAITRETQYF | TRBJ2-5 | once | TRBV20-1 | NA
TGTGCCAGCAGCTTGGGTTTTTTTGGCGGCGAGCAGTACTTC | CASSLGFFGGEQYF | TRBJ2-7 | many | TRBV5-6 | NA
TGTGCCAGCAGCTTAGCAGGAGTAGAAAAACTGTTTTTT | CASSLAGVEKLFF | TRBJ1-4 | NA | TRBV7-8 | NA
TGTGCCAGCAGCTTAGATCCGGGACTAGCCAAAAACATTCAGTACTTC | CASSLDPGLAKNIQYF | TRBJ2-4 | NA | TRBV11-3 | NA
TGCGCCAGCCACCAGACTAGCGGGAGTTGGAATGAGCAGTTCTTC | CASHQTSGSWNEQFF | TRBJ2-1 | NA | TRBV4-1 | TRBD2
TGTGCCAGCAGCGCTGGACTAGCGGGAGCGAGTGAGCAGTTCTTC | CASSAGLAGASEQFF | TRBJ2-1 | NA | TRBV9 | TRBD2
TGTGCCAGCAGCCTAGACAGGGGCACAGATACGCAGTATTTT | CASSLDRGTDTQYF | TRBJ2-3 | NA | TRBV3-1/TRBV3-2 | TRBD1
TGTGCCAGCAGCAACGCTAAGCGGGAGGAAAAAAACATTCAGTACTTC | CASSNAKREEKNIQYF | TRBJ2-4 | NA | TRBV21-1 | NA
TGTGCCAGCAGTTACTCGGGGACAGGATTGGGCAATCAGCCCCAGCATTTT | CASSYSGTGLGNQPQHF | TRBJ1-5 | NA | TRBV6-2/TRBV6-3 | TRBD1
TGTGCCAGCAGTGAAGCCCAGTGGACAGGGAGGAATGAAGCTTTCTTT | CASSEAQWTGRNEAFF | TRBJ1-1 | NA | TRBV6-1 | TRBD1
TGTGCCAGCAGCCTGGGTCCGACAGGCCGCTCTGGAAACACCATATATTTT | CASSLGPTGRSGNTIYF | TRBJ1-3 | NA | TRBV7-6 | NA
TGCGCCAGCAGCTTGATACCAGACTCTGGAAACACCATATATTTT | CASSLIPDSGNTIYF | TRBJ1-3 | NA | TRBV5-1 | NA
TGTGCCAGCAGTTACTCGAACCAGGGAACATCACCCCTCCACTTT | CASSYSNQGTSPLHF | TRBJ1-6 | many | TRBV6-5 | NA
TGTGCCTGGAGTCTTGGACTAGGAAACGGGGAGCTGTTTTTT | CAWSLGLGNGELFF | TRBJ2-2 | NA | TRBV30 | TRBD2
TGTGCCAGCAGTTTAGCGCGGGCAGCTGAAGCTTTCTTT | CASSLARAAEAFF | TRBJ1-1 | NA | TRBV12-3/TRBV12-4 | NA
TGTGCCAGCGACAACGAAAATTCACCCCTCCACTTT | CASDNENSPLHF | TRBJ1-6 | NA | TRBV3-1/TRBV3-2 | NA
TGTGCCAGCAGCGGCAGTAGCGGCAATCTTAACACCGGGGAGCTGTTTTTT | CASSGSSGNLNTGELFF | TRBJ2-2 | NA | TRBV11-3 | NA
TGTGCCAGCAGCCTGCGGGCGCTGAACACCGGGGAGCTGTTTTTT | CASSLRALNTGELFF | TRBJ2-2 | NA | TRBV5-4 | NA
TGTGCCAGGTCGGGCGGGGGTTCCAGACGGCAAGAGACCCAGTACTTC | CARSGGGSRRQETQYF | TRBJ2-5 | NA | TRBV6-6 | TRBD2
TGCGCCAGCAGCCAAGATACAGGGTCGGGTCAGCCCCAGCATTTT | CASSQDTGSGQPQHF | TRBJ1-5 | NA | TRBV4-3 | NA
TGTGCCTGTCTCCGAGGGAGCTCTGGAAACACCATATATTTT | CACLRGSSGNTIYF | TRBJ1-3 | few | TRBV30 | NA
TGTGCCAGTAGTTTACTTAACTATGGCTACACCTTC | CASSLLNYGYTF | TRBJ1-2 | NA | TRBV19 | NA
TGTGCCACCAGCCCGCAAGCGGGGGACACAGATACGCAGTATTTT | CATSPQAGDTDTQYF | TRBJ2-3 | NA | TRBV15 | TRBD2
TGTGCCAACAATACCGGGACACCCTACAATGAGCAGTTCTTC | CANNTGTPYNEQFF | TRBJ2-1 | NA | TRBV19 | NA
TGCGCCAGCAGTAATAGCGGGGGGAACCATGAGCAGTTCTTC | CASSNSGGNHEQFF | TRBJ2-1 | NA | TRBV5-1 | TRBD2
TGTGCCAGCAGCCTGGACAGGGCTGGAGATACGCAGTATTTT | CASSLDRAGDTQYF | TRBJ2-3 | NA | TRBV6-5 | TRBD1
TGTGCCAGCAGCACGGGGACACTCGACACCGGGGAGCTGTTTTTT | CASSTGTLDTGELFF | TRBJ2-2 | NA | TRBV7-9 | NA
TGCAGCGTTGAGGGGATCGGAGGTCAGCCCCAGCATTTT | CSVEGIGGQPQHF | TRBJ1-5 | NA | TRBV29-1 | NA
TGTGCCAGCAGCCCCTCCCCAGGGCCTGAAGCTTTCTTT | CASSPSPGPEAFF | TRBJ1-1 | NA | TRBV7-9 | NA
TGTGCCAGCAGCCAAGGAGTGGACAGGGCAGATACGCAGTATTTT | CASSQGVDRADTQYF | TRBJ2-3 | many | TRBV3-1/TRBV3-2 | TRBD1
TGTGCCAGCAGCGTAGCTGCGGGCTCCTACAATGAGCAGTTCTTC | CASSVAAGSYNEQFF | TRBJ2-1 | NA | TRBV9 | NA